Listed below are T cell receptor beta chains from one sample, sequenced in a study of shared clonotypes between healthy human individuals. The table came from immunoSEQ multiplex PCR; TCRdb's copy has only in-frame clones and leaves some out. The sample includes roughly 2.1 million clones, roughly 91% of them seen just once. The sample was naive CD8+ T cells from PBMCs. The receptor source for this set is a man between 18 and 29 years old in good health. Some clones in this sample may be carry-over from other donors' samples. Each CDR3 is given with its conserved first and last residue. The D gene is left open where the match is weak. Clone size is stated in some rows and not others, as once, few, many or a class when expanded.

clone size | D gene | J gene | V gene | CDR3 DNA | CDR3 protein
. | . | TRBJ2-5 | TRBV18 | TGTGCCAGCTCACCACCGTCCGGGCCCGAGGAGACCCAGTACTTC | CASSPPSGPEETQYF
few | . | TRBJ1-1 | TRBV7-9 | TGTGCCAGCAGCCTCGGTTCGAACACTGAAGCTTTCTTT | CASSLGSNTEAFF
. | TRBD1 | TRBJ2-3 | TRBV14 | TGTGCCAGCAGCGTCCGGGACAGGGGTGATACGCAGTATTTT | CASSVRDRGDTQYF
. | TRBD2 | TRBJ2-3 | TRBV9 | TGTGCCAGCAGCGCACGGGGACTAGTTTTAACAGATACGCAGTATTTT | CASSARGLVLTDTQYF
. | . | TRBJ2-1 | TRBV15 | TGTGCCACCAGCAGGGAGAACAGGTTGTCCTACAATGAGCAGTTCTTC | CATSRENRLSYNEQFF
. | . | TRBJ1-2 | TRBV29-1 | TGCAGCGTTGGACAGGCAGGCTACACCTTC | CSVGQAGYTF
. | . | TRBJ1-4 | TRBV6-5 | TGTGCCAGCAGTTTCAGGGCCCTGAATGAAAAACTGTTTTTT | CASSFRALNEKLFF
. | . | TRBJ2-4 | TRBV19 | TGTGCCAGTAGTACAATGAGACTGGACCCTCCATACTTC | CASSTMRLDPPYF
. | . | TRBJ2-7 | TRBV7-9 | TGTGCCAGCAGCTTAGTTGGGGCAGGCAACTCCTACGAGCAGTACTTC | CASSLVGAGNSYEQYF
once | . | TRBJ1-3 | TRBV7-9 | TGTGCCAGCAGCGCAACTAGGGGAGGAAACACCATATATTTT | CASSATRGGNTIYF
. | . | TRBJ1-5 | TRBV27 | TGTGCCAGCAGTCCGACAGGCACCAATCAGCCCCAGCATTTT | CASSPTGTNQPQHF
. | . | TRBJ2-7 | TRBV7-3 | TGTGCCAGCAGCTCGTCGACAGGCTACGAGCAGTACTTC | CASSSSTGYEQYF
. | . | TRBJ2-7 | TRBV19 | TGTGCCAGTAGTATAGTAGGCAGTTCCTACGAGCAGTACTTC | CASSIVGSSYEQYF
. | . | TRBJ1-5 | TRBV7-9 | TGTGCCAGCAGCTTTGTACAGGGAACGAATCAGCCCCAGCATTTT | CASSFVQGTNQPQHF
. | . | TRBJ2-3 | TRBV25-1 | TGTGCCAGCAGTGAATTCGAAGGGGGTTCCCCTTATGCGCAGTATTTT | CASSEFEGGSPYAQYF
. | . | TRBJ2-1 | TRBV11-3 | TGTGCCAGCAGCCTCGGATTGGGTCATGAGCAGTTCTTC | CASSLGLGHEQFF
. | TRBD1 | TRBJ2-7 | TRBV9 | TGTGCCAGCAGCGCGGGACAGGGGTCATACTACGAGCAGTACTTC | CASSAGQGSYYEQYF
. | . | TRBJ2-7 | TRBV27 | TGTGCCAGCAGTCCCACCTCTTTGGCGTCCTACTTCCCATCCTACGAGCAGTACTTC | CASSPTSLASYFPSYEQYF
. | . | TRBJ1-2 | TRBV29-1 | TGCAGCGTTGATCGGGACCCTAACTATGGCTACACCTTC | CSVDRDPNYGYTF
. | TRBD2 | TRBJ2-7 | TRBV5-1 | TGCGCCAGCAGCATGGGACTAGCGGGAGGTAATTACCTCCACTACGAGCAGTACTTC | CASSMGLAGGNYLHYEQYF
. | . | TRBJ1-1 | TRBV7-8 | TGTGCCAGCAGCTTGCCAGAAAACACTGAAGCTTTCTTT | CASSLPENTEAFF
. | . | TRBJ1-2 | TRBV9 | TGTGCCAGCAGCGCCGTATCGGACGGCAGATTTGGCTACACCTTC | CASSAVSDGRFGYTF
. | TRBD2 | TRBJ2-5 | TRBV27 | TGTGCCAGCAAGACTAGCGGGCGCCAAGAGACCCAGTACTTC | CASKTSGRQETQYF
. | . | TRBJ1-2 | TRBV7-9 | TGTGCCAGCAGCCGAGGGTCCCCCTATGGCTACACCTTC | CASSRGSPYGYTF
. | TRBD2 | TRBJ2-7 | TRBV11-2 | TGTGCCAGCAACCAAACTAGCGGGAGGGACGGCGAGCAGTACTTC | CASNQTSGRDGEQYF
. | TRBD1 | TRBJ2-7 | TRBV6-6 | TGTGCCAGCAACCCCCAGGGGGCTTACTCCTACGAGCAGTACTTC | CASNPQGAYSYEQYF
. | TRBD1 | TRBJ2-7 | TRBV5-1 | TGCGCCAGCAGCTTGATACAGGGGAGCTCCTACGAGCAGTACTTC | CASSLIQGSSYEQYF
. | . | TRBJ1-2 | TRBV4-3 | TGCGCCAGCAGCCAAAGGGGCGTGAATGGCTACACCTTC | CASSQRGVNGYTF
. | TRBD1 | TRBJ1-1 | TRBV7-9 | TGCGCCAGCAGCCCCAGGACAGGCGGGGACACTGAAGCTTTCTTT | CASSPRTGGDTEAFF
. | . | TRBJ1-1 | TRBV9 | TGTGCCAGCAGCGCGGGGGACACAAACACTGAAGCTTTCTTT | CASSAGDTNTEAFF
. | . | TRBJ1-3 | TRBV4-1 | TGCGCCAGCAGCCAAGGGGTGTCTGGAAACACCATATATTTT | CASSQGVSGNTIYF
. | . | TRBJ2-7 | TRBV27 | TGTGCCAGCAGTTTAATCGGGGTACCCTACGAGCAGTACTTC | CASSLIGVPYEQYF
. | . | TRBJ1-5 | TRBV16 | TGTGCCAGCAGCCAATCGGGGCAGGGGTATCAGCCCCAGCATTTT | CASSQSGQGYQPQHF
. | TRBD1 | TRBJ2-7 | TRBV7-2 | TGTGCCAGCAGGGACAGGGGCGTTGGTTCGAAGGAGCAGTACTTC | CASRDRGVGSKEQYF
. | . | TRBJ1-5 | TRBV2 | TGTGCCAGCATGCGGGATACAGGGACCAATCAGCCCCAGCATTTT | CASMRDTGTNQPQHF
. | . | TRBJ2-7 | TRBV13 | TGTGCCAGCACAGGTGCCGGGCCCTACGAGCAGTACTTC | CASTGAGPYEQYF
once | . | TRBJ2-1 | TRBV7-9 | TGTGCCAGCAGCCGTGGCGCAGATGAGCAGTTCTTC | CASSRGADEQFF
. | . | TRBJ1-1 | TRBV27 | TGTGCCAGCAGTTTGAGCAGGGCAAACACTGAAGCTTTCTTT | CASSLSRANTEAFF
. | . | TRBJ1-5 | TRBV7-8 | TGTGCCAGCAGCTCCGGGACGGGGAGCAATCAGCCCCAGCATTTT | CASSSGTGSNQPQHF
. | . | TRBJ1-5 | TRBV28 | TGTGCCAGCAGTTTTGCCAGGATCATCCATCAGCCCCAGCATTTT | CASSFARIIHQPQHF
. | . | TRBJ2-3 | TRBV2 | TGTGCCAGCAGGGCGGACAGCCTCAGCACAGATACGCAGTATTTT | CASRADSLSTDTQYF
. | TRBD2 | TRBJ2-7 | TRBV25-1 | TGTGCCAGCAGTGACCCAACGGGAGGGATCCACGAGCAGTACTTC | CASSDPTGGIHEQYF
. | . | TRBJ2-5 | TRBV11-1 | TGTGCCAGCAGCACCCTCCAGGAGACCCAGTACTTC | CASSTLQETQYF
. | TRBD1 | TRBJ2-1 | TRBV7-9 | TGTGCCAGCAGACCCAGTCCGGGACAGGGAGTCTACAATGAGCAGTTCTTC | CASRPSPGQGVYNEQFF
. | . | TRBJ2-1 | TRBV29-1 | TGCAGCGTTGATTCCAGTTACAATGAGCAGTTCTTC | CSVDSSYNEQFF
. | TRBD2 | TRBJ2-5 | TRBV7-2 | TGTGCCAGCAGCCCGACTAGCGGGAGGGGTGAGACCCAGTACTTC | CASSPTSGRGETQYF
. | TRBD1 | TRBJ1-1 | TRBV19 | TGTGCCAGTAGTATAGGGCGACAGGGGAGCACTGAAGCTTTCTTT | CASSIGRQGSTEAFF
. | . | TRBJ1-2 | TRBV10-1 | TGCGCCAGCAGTGAGACCCCCAGGGGTAGCTACACCTTC | CASSETPRGSYTF
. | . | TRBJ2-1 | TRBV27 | TGTGCCAGCAGTTTACGAGAAAATGAGCAGTTCTTC | CASSLRENEQFF
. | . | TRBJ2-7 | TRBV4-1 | TGCGCCAGCAGCCCGGGCAGCCCCTACGAGCAGTACTTC | CASSPGSPYEQYF
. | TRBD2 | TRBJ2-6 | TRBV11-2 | TGTGCCAGCAGCCCGACTAGCGGAAGCTCTGGGGCCAACGTCCTGACTTTC | CASSPTSGSSGANVLTF
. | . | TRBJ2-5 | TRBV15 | TGTGCCACCAGCAGAGATCTAAAGACTTCACGCCCCCACCAAGAGACCCAGTACTTC | CATSRDLKTSRPHQETQYF
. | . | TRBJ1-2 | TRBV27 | TGTGCCAGCAGTTTAACAGGATCCGGCGGCTACACCTTC | CASSLTGSGGYTF
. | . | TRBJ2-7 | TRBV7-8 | TGTGCCAGCAGACAACGTCCATCTGTATCCGAGCAGTACTTC | CASRQRPSVSEQYF
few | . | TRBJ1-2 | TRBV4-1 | TGCGCCAGCAGCCAACAACAGGGAAATCCTTGGGGCTACACCTTC | CASSQQQGNPWGYTF